This TCR beta chain was sequenced in a study of cytomegalovirus exposure and HLA in healthy donors. The germline V gene encodes CDR1 MNHNY and CDR2 SVGAGI (reference sequence). V lost 5 bases to trimming and J lost 7 bases; unmatched junction nucleotides: 5. This CDR3 spans 14 amino acids. Vbeta (60) and Jbeta (13) primers were used in the PCR. Authors' processing steps: In a later analysis, the count reached some 75 million unique TCR beta chains, with 9 million to 11 million shared. Measured with immunoSEQ multiplex PCR; TCRdb has only the in-frame clones, and not every one. The D gene and trimming were derived from the DNA, and the V and J assignments and clone size from that table. The data hold about 150,000 clones, with about four fifths observed a single time.

This TCR was sampled from a woman in her 50s in good health and CMV-seropositive. The chain employs TRBV6-6 and TRBJ1-4, with 9 bases fitting TRBD1. The source material was PBMCs. The CDR3 loop reads CASSPGTGFEKLFF. In DNA form, the CDR3 reads TGTGCCAGCAGTCCCGGGACAGGGTTTGAAAAACTGTTTTTT.